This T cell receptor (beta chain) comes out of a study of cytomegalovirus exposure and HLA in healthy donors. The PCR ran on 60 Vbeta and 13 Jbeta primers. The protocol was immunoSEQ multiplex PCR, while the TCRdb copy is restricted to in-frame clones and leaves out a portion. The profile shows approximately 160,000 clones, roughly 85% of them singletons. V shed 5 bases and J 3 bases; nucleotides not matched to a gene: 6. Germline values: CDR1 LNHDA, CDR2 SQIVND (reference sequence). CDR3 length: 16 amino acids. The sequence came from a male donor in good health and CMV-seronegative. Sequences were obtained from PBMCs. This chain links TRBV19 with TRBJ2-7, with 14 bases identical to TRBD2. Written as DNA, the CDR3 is TGTGCCAGTAGTTTGACTAGCGGGAGGGCCGGCTACGAGCAGTACTTC. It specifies CASSLTSGRAGYEQYF.